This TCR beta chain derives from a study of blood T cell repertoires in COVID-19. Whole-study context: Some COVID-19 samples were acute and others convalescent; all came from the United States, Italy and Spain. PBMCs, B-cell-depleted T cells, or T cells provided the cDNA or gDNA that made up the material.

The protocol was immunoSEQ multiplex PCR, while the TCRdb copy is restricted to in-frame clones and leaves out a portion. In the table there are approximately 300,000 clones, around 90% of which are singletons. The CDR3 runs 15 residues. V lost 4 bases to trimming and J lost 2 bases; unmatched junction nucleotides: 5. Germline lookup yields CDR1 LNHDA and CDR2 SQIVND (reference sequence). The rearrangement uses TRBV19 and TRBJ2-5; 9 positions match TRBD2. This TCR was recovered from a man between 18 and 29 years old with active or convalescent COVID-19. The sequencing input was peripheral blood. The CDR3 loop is CASSTAGGPQETQYF. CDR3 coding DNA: TGTGCCAGTAGTACTGCGGGGGGGCCGCAAGAGACCCAGTACTTC.